These 26 T cell receptor beta chains were all obtained from the same sample, sequenced in a study of cytomegalovirus exposure and HLA in healthy donors. Produced via immunoSEQ multiplex PCR; TCRdb's table is partial and in-frame only. Among over 110,000 clones, roughly 86% were seen once, and the ten largest hold around 10%. The sample taken for sequencing was PBMCs. The receptor set was obtained from a man between 18 and 29 years old in good health and CMV-seropositive.

The chain employs TRBV6-1 and TRBJ2-7; no firm D call. Germline CDR1 reads MNHNS; CDR2 reads SASEGT. V dropped 4 bases and J dropped 4 bases, with 5 bases sitting between them. This CDR3 comprises 11 residues. As DNA, the CDR3 is TGTGCCAGCAGTGGAGGTTACGAGCAGTACTTC. This gives the protein CASSGGYEQYF.

The chain joins TRBV5-1 to TRBJ1-2, with D tentatively TRBD1 (6 bases). V was trimmed by 0 bases and J by 5 bases, leaving 14 bases between them. Germline V gene sequence: CDR1 SGHRS, CDR2 YFSETQ. This CDR3 spans 15 amino acids. The CDR3 region is CASSLERGSFYGYTF. Here the CDR3 DNA reads TGCGCCAGCAGCTTGGAGAGGGGGAGTTTTTATGGCTACACCTTC.

The rearrangement links TRBV7-9 to TRBJ2-2, with a tentative D call TRBD2 (7 bases). The CDR3 is 17 residues long. V dropped 0 bases and J dropped 3 bases, with 14 bases sitting between them. Per germline, CDR1 SEHNR and CDR2 FQNEAQ (reference sequence). The CDR3 protein is CASSLARGGVYTGELFF. In DNA, the CDR3 is TGTGCCAGCAGCTTAGCCCGAGGGGGGGTGTACACCGGGGAGCTGTTTTTT.

The gene calls are TRBV18 and TRBJ2-1; D ambiguous. V lost 0 bases and J 7 bases, leaving 4 bases between the germline ends. CDR1 and CDR2 from the germline V gene are KGHSH and LQKENI. The CDR3 has 12 amino acids. CDR3 DNA: TGTGCCAGCTCACCACCTACAAATGAGCAGTTCTTC. Protein: CASSPPTNEQFF.

The J gene is TRBJ2-5, the V gene TRBV9; 7 nucleotides line up with TRBD1. Per the germline V gene, CDR1 is SGDLS and CDR2 is YYNGEE. CDR3 length: 15 residues. V was clipped by 4 bases and J by 2 bases; unmatched bases: 8. Here the CDR3 reads CASSPDRRLQETQYF. The CDR3 bases are TGTGCCAGCAGCCCGGACAGGCGGCTGCAAGAGACCCAGTACTTC.

This rearrangement joins TRBV5-1 to TRBJ1-2; possible D gene TRBD1, 6 bases. Trimming stripped 0 bases from V and 1 base from J, with 10 bases between. Germline V CDR1 and CDR2: SGHRS, YFSETQ. The CDR3 loop spans 15 amino acids. CDR3 in amino acids: CASSLGTEYNYGYTF. Here the CDR3 DNA reads TGCGCCAGCAGCTTGGGGACAGAGTATAACTATGGCTACACCTTC. Full variable domain (rest looked up from reference TRBV5-1 and TRBJ1-2): KAGVTQTPRYLIKTRGQQVTLSCSPISGHRSVSWYQQTPGQGLQFLFEYFSETQRNKGNFPGRFSGRQFSNSRSEMNVSTLELGDSALYLCASSLGTEYNYGYTFGSGTRLTVV.

The chain joins TRBV25-1 to TRBJ2-1; 7 bases map to TRBD1. This CDR3 is 14 amino acids long. Losses at the gene ends were 2 bases for V and 8 bases for J; bases not matched to a gene: 6. Germline CDR1 reads MGHDK; CDR2 reads SYGVNS. The CDR3 loop is CASSEDPRGHEQFF. CDR3 coding DNA: TGTGCCAGCAGTGAAGATCCAAGGGGGCATGAGCAGTTCTTC. Full variable domain (rest looked up from reference TRBV25-1 and TRBJ2-1): EADIYQTPRYLVIGTGKKITLECSQTMGHDKMYWYQQDPGMELHLIHYSYGVNSTEKGDLSSESTVSRIRTEHFPLTLESARPSHTSQYLCASSEDPRGHEQFFGPGTRLTVL.

This clone has just one count. The rearrangement joins TRBV7-6 to TRBJ2-2; no definite D call. The CDR3 has 13 amino acids. Trimming left V 9 bases short and J 7 bases short, with 15 bases between. The V gene's germline CDR1 is SGHVS and CDR2 FNYEAQ. CDR3 sequence: CASLSSSSGELFF. The CDR3, as DNA: TGTGCCAGTCTTTCCAGTTCCAGCGGGGAGCTGTTTTTT.

The chain recombines TRBV4-2 with TRBJ1-2, with 9 bases that match TRBD1. CDR1 LGHNA and CDR2 YNFKEQ come from the germline V gene. V dropped 4 bases and J dropped 6; count of bases not matched to a gene: 6. The CDR3 spans 14 residues. CDR3 protein: CASSRGQGGDGYTF. The CDR3 DNA is TGTGCCAGCAGCCGGGGACAGGGAGGAGATGGCTACACCTTC.

V is TRBV5-6 and J is TRBJ2-1, with 7 bases aligning to TRBD1. This CDR3 contains 11 residues. V shed 0 bases, J shed 12 bases, and the junction held 0 bases outside the gene matches. CDR1 and CDR2 (germline): SGHDT, YYEEEE. The CDR3 nucleotides read TGTGCCAGCAGCTTGGCAGGGGGGCAGTTCTTC. Amino acid sequence: CASSLAGGQFF.

This rearrangement joins TRBV10-3 to TRBJ2-1; 13 nucleotides agree with TRBD2. V was clipped by 4 bases and J by 9 bases; unmatched bases: 9. The CDR3 loop spans 16 amino acids. Germline assignment: CDR1 ENHRY and CDR2 SYGVKD. In DNA form, the CDR3 reads TGTGCCATCAGTGGAACCGGGACTAGCGGGACATTTGAGCAGTTCTTC. This translates into CAISGTGTSGTFEQFF.

The chain carries TRBV2 and TRBJ1-1; 9 nucleotides agree with TRBD1. CDR1 is SNHLY, CDR2 FYNNEI, per germline. The V gene end was trimmed by 8 bases and the J gene end by 1 base; junction bases not matched to a gene: 8. The CDR3 totals 15 residues. The CDR3 region is CASVGQGTKNTEAFF. Written as DNA, the CDR3 is TGTGCCAGCGTAGGACAGGGGACAAAGAACACTGAAGCTTTCTTT.

The genes are TRBV27 and TRBJ1-3, with unresolved D. Germline CDR1 and CDR2: MNHEY and SMNVEV (reference sequence). V was pared by 5 bases and J by 2 bases, with 10 bases between. The CDR3 has 14 amino acids. CDR3 residues: CASSPLGTGNTIYF. The CDR3 DNA is TGTGCCAGCAGTCCCCTCGGTACTGGAAACACCATATATTTT.

The V call is TRBV6-5, the J call TRBJ1-4; the match to TRBD1 covers 9 bases. This CDR3 contains 15 residues. Germline values: CDR1 MNHEY, CDR2 SVGAGI. V dropped 6 bases and J dropped 5; count of bases not matched to a gene: 7. The CDR3 sequence: CASRDAGTGNEKLFF. CDR3 nucleotides: TGTGCCAGCAGAGACGCCGGGACAGGGAATGAAAAACTGTTTTTT.

The chain couples TRBV7-9 to TRBJ2-3, with 7 bases aligning to TRBD1. Trimming removed 5 bases from V and 5 bases from J; junction bases left unmatched: 19. Looked up from germline, CDR1 is SEHNR and CDR2 is FQNEAQ (reference sequence). CDR3 size: 18 residues. The CDR3 spells CASSLLLRFEGAGDTQYF. Written as DNA, the CDR3 is TGTGCCAGCAGCCTGCTCCTGAGGTTCGAGGGGGCCGGAGATACGCAGTATTTT.

This clone came up once. CDR3: CAISESGLGNAEQFF. DNA for the CDR3: TGTGCCATCAGTGAGTCGGGACTAGGGAACGCTGAGCAGTTCTTC. The rearrangement uses TRBV10-3 and TRBJ2-1; 8 bases match TRBD2. CDR1 and CDR2 from the germline V gene are ENHRY and SYGVKD. V was pared by 0 bases and J by 9 bases, with 7 bases of the junction left unmatched. The CDR3 loop spans 15 amino acids.

The gene calls are TRBV2 and TRBJ1-1; D gene unclear. The CDR3 totals 13 residues. The germline V and J ends were trimmed by 4 bases and 0 bases, with 6 bases remaining between them. Germline CDR1 is SNHLY and CDR2 is FYNNEI. The CDR3 sequence: CASSGALNTEAFF. The CDR3 nucleotides are TGTGCCAGCAGTGGAGCCTTGAACACTGAAGCTTTCTTT. Full variable domain (remainder filled in from reference TRBV2 and TRBJ1-1): EPEVTQTPSHQVTQMGQEVILRCVPISNHLYFYWYRQILGQKVEFLVSFYNNEISEKSEIFDDQFSVERPDGSNFTLKIRSTKLEDSAMYFCASSGALNTEAFFGQGTRLTVV.

The chain uses TRBV5-1 and TRBJ2-7; 11 bases line up with TRBD2. The CDR3 has 16 residues. V was pared by 6 bases and J by 0 bases, with 8 bases of the junction left unmatched. Germline values: CDR1 SGHRS, CDR2 YFSETQ. CDR3 coding DNA: TGCGCCAGCAACACCCTAGCGGGGGGAGCCTCCTACGAGCAGTACTTC. Its protein is CASNTLAGGASYEQYF.

This clone has only one observation. The CDR3 DNA sequence: TGCGCCAGCAGCTTGGGGAGGACAGGGGGCTCTGGGGCCAACGTCCTGACTTTC. Translated, it gives CASSLGRTGGSGANVLTF. The chain combines TRBV5-1 with TRBJ2-6; 10 nucleotides align to TRBD1. This CDR3 region has 18 residues. V lost 0 bases to trimming and J lost 0 bases; unmatched junction nucleotides: 3. The germline V gene has CDR1 SGHRS and CDR2 YFSETQ.

This clone was counted a single time. This chain connects TRBV15 to TRBJ2-1; 9 nucleotides agree with TRBD2. Unmatched junction bases numbered 6, after V lost 1 base and J lost 8 bases. CDR1 is LNHNV and CDR2 is YYDKDF in the germline V gene (reference sequence). The CDR3 is made up of 15 amino acids. CDR3 amino acids: CATSRGLAGSHEQFF. CDR3 in DNA: TGTGCCACCAGCAGAGGGCTAGCGGGGAGTCATGAGCAGTTCTTC.

The rearrangement joins TRBV5-1 to TRBJ2-2; D is unclear. The CDR3 loop spans 14 amino acids. Trimming left V 1 base short and J 2 bases short, with 6 bases between. CDR1 is SGHRS and CDR2 is YFSETQ in the germline V gene. CDR3 loop: CASSLSSNTGELFF. The CDR3 region has the DNA TGCGCCAGCAGCTTGTCATCCAACACCGGGGAGCTGTTTTTT. Complete variable domain (other parts from reference TRBV5-1 and TRBJ2-2): KAGVTQTPRYLIKTRGQQVTLSCSPISGHRSVSWYQQTPGQGLQFLFEYFSETQRNKGNFPGRFSGRQFSNSRSEMNVSTLELGDSALYLCASSLSSNTGELFFGEGSRLTVL.

The rearrangement uses TRBV30 and TRBJ2-1, with D perhaps TRBD2 (6 bases). CDR1 and CDR2 from the germline V gene are GTSNPN and SVGIG (reference sequence). V was trimmed by 4 bases and J by 8 bases, leaving 21 bases between them. The CDR3 consists of 15 residues. Written as DNA, the CDR3 is TGTGCCTGGACGGACTACCAAAAGGGTTTCTATGAGCAGTTCTTC. Protein sequence: CAWTDYQKGFYEQFF.

This clone was recorded only once. V gene TRBV7-9 combines with J gene TRBJ2-3, with 7 nucleotides matching TRBD2. This CDR3 contains 16 residues. Germline values: CDR1 SEHNR, CDR2 FQNEAQ (reference sequence). The junction had 9 bases not matched to a gene; V was cut back by 5 bases and J by 1 base. The CDR3 DNA sequence: TGTGCCAGCAGCAAAACGGGAGGTTGGGGCACAGATACGCAGTATTTT. As protein: CASSKTGGWGTDTQYF.

This clone appeared a few times. The V and J genes are TRBV11-2 and TRBJ2-7, with D perhaps matching TRBD2 (6 bases). CDR3 length: 14 residues. V was clipped by 0 bases and J by 9 bases, with 15 bases between them. The germline gives CDR1 SGHAT, CDR2 FQNNGV. DNA for the CDR3: TGTGCCAGCAGCTTAGACTTGATCGGAGGGGCGCAGTACTTC. This codes for CASSLDLIGGAQYF.

The V and J genes are TRBV29-1 and TRBJ2-3; D unclear. Germline assignment: CDR1 SQVTM and CDR2 ANQGSEA. There are 12 residues in the CDR3. Trimming left V 3 bases short and J 0 bases short, with 4 bases between. As DNA, the CDR3 is TGCAGCGTTGATATTAGCACAGATACGCAGTATTTT. Translation gives CSVDISTDTQYF.

The genes are TRBV15 and TRBJ1-4, with D possibly being TRBD1 (6 bases). The germline V and J ends were trimmed by 5 bases and 1 base, with 20 bases remaining between them. Germline loops: CDR1 LNHNV, CDR2 YYDKDF (reference sequence). The CDR3 contains 18 residues. This CDR3 reads CATSQWGLSGRTNEKLFF. In nucleotides, the CDR3 is TGTGCCACCAGCCAGTGGGGGCTGTCAGGCCGAACTAATGAAAAACTGTTTTTT.